This TCR beta chain was identified during a study of OX40 agonist ivuxolimab in advanced cancers. Regarding the research as a whole: Ivuxolimab was an agonistic, fully human IgG2 monoclonal antibody directed against OX40 (CD134), a costimulatory receptor. Intravenous ivuxolimab was administered to patients every 2 weeks at six dose levels: 0.01, 0.1, 0.3, 1.5, 3 and 10 mg/kg. Of the 52 patients in dose escalation, 19 had hepatocellular carcinoma, about 15 had melanoma, 9 had renal cell carcinoma and 9 had head and neck cancer. In the dose-escalation cohort, around four fifths of patients were male, and the mean age was 60 years with a range of roughly 20 to 79. Patients were allowed to have had prior anti-PD-1, anti-PD-L1 or anti-CTLA-4 therapy, and around 43% of the dose-escalation patients had been treated with checkpoint inhibitors. Partial responses occurred in three dose-escalation patients: two with cutaneous melanoma and one with hepatocellular carcinoma. Peripheral TCRbeta sequencing was intended to test whether TCR sequence diversity was altered and clonal T-cell expansion was caused by ivuxolimab. The paper reports the monotherapy dose-escalation portion (N of about 51 patients) of the phase I ivuxolimab trial.

General conclusions and limits of the study: At doses from 0.1 to 3.0 mg/kg, clonal expansion was seen in both CD4+ and CD8+ blood T cells between baseline and week 6. The antigen specificity of the peripheral T cells that underwent clonal expansion was not determined. After ivuxolimab, more expanded clones were found on average in CD8+ T cells than in CD4+ T cells. Low levels of normalized T-cell clonal expansion were also seen in some patients who did not respond. In the 0.1-3.0 mg/kg groups, partial responders were among the patients with the lowest normalized peripheral clonal expansion, particularly in CD8+ T cells.

About this clone: Its cognate antigen has yet to be identified. One base away there is no much larger clone; base qualities are not given.

For CDR1 and CDR2, the germline V gene lists MNHNS and SASEGT. Trimming costs V 5 bases and J 1 base, and their ends lie 5 bases apart. The cysteine opens and the phenylalanine closes a CDR3 of 12 amino acids. Only the CDR3 region is kept as DNA, spanning 36 bases read in frame from base 1. Genomic DNA was isolated from the sorted cells so that the TCRbeta CDR3 region could be sequenced. The immunoSEQ Assay was used to sequence the TCRbeta CDR3 regions. TCRdb obtained this table from immuneACCESS and retained in-frame rearrangements with V and J assigned. These tables miss some clones; where compared with another copy, unresolved V genes account for less than half of the shortfall, and the remainder is unexplained. The sample table lists more than 85,000 clones, about 90% of them with a count of one. The ten largest clones represent roughly 1.6% of the sample. The trial excluded patients who had a history of autoimmune disease or were on systemic immunosuppression. In every dose cohort, peripheral blood was drawn for TCR sequencing at baseline, cycle 4 day 1, and cycle 7 day 1. Samples came from an open-label, multicenter, first-in-human phase I dose-escalation trial of ivuxolimab. The trial enrolled adults with locally advanced or metastatic head and neck squamous cell, hepatocellular, melanoma or renal cell carcinoma. Before TCR sequencing, CD4+ T cells and CD8+ T cells were sorted from peripheral blood as separate populations.

This sequence was found in an adult with an advanced solid tumor such as melanoma, head and neck, liver or kidney cancer. The sample consisted of CD4+ or CD8+ T cells sorted from blood, taken in a trial of the OX40 agonist ivuxolimab. This receptor chain uses TRBV6-1 and TRBJ1-1; no D gene can be assigned with confidence. The sequenced DNA: TGTGCCAGCAGTCTGCGGAACACTGAAGCTTTCTTT. It specifies CASSLRNTEAFF.